Below, 26 T cell receptor beta chains from the same sample are listed, as sequenced in a study of blood T cell repertoires in COVID-19. The method was immunoSEQ multiplex PCR; TCRdb's version includes in-frame clones alone and lacks a portion of them. The table includes some 270,000 clones, more than 85% detected once. The material sequenced was peripheral blood. These receptors came from a man aged 30 to 39 with acute or convalescent COVID-19.

The chain couples TRBV2 to TRBJ1-2; D remains ambiguous. V lost 4 bases, J lost 6 bases, and 15 bases lay in between. Germline V gene lookup returns CDR1 SNHLY and CDR2 FYNNEI. CDR3 length: 14 residues. CDR3 region: CASSVSWAQNGYTF. Here the CDR3 DNA reads TGTGCCAGCAGTGTTAGTTGGGCACAGAATGGCTACACCTTC.

A remark on this clone: One junction end does not reproduce the germline sequence, and a read error may be involved. CDR3 region: CASSDSGLGGYGYTF. In nucleotides, the CDR3 is TGTGCCAGCAGTGACTCGGGTTTGGGGGGCTATGGCTACACCTTC. This sequence joins TRBV6-5 and TRBJ1-2, with D perhaps matching TRBD1 (5 bases). The CDR3 covers 15 residues. Germline CDR1 and CDR2: MNHEY and SVGAGI.

The sample holds one count of this clone. V usage is TRBV5-1 and J usage is TRBJ1-3; D is uncertain. The germline V gene encodes CDR1 SGHRS and CDR2 YFSETQ. CDR3 length: 15 amino acids. V was pared by 0 bases and J by 2 bases, with 9 bases between. The DNA of the CDR3 is TGCGCCAGCAGCTTGGTCGCGGTCCCTGGAAACACCATATATTTT. It is translated as CASSLVAVPGNTIYF.

This clone has a handful of counts. The V call is TRBV11-3, the J call TRBJ2-2; 8 positions agree with TRBD2. In germline, CDR1 is SGHNT, CDR2 YENEEA. The CDR3 is 15 amino acids. V lost 5 bases and J lost 4; bases outside the gene matches: 6. The CDR3 nucleotides are TGTGCCAGCAGCCCGGGAGCGGGAGTCACCGGGGAGCTGTTTTTT. It encodes CASSPGAGVTGELFF. The variable domain in full, completed from reference TRBV11-3 and TRBJ2-2, reads EAGVVQSPRYKIIEKKQPVAFWCNPISGHNTLYWYLQNLGQGPELLIRYENEEAVDDSQLPKDRFSAERLKGVDSTLKIQPAELGDSAVYLCASSPGAGVTGELFFGEGSRLTVL.

This rearrangement joins TRBV28 to TRBJ2-2, with D possibly TRBD1 on 5 matching bases. Deletions cut 6 bases from V and 6 bases from J, with 11 bases between. The CDR3 has 13 amino acids. Germline V gene lookup returns CDR1 MDHEN and CDR2 SYDVKM. The CDR3 DNA is TGTGCCAGCAGACAAAGGACACCCGGGGAGCTGTTTTTT. Amino acids: CASRQRTPGELFF. The variable domain in full, with the rest retrieved from reference TRBV28 and TRBJ2-2, is DVKVTQSSRYLVKRTGEKVFLECVQDMDHENMFWYRQDPGLGLRLIYFSYDVKMKEKGDIPEGYSVSREKKERFSLILESASTNQTSMYLCASRQRTPGELFFGEGSRLTVL.

The chain links TRBV6-5 to TRBJ1-5; D gene unclear. The germline gives CDR1 MNHEY, CDR2 SVGAGI. CDR3 length equals 14 residues. Trimming cost V 2 bases and J 6 bases, with 11 bases left between them. CDR3 in amino acids: CASSYNGKSQPQHF. The CDR3 DNA reads as TGTGCCAGCAGTTACAACGGGAAAAGTCAGCCCCAGCATTTT.

The chain uses TRBV30 and TRBJ1-1; no clear D. The CDR3 extends over 14 amino acids. Germline loops: CDR1 GTSNPN, CDR2 SVGIG (reference sequence). Between the trimmed V and J ends, which lost 8 bases and 4 bases, there was a span of 20 bases. The CDR3 DNA is TGTGCCCAAACACGGGAGTACAGTACCACTGAAGCTTTCTTT. As protein: CAQTREYSTTEAFF.

DNA of the CDR3: TGTGCCAGCAGAGCCAAAACCCTGAACACTGAAGCTTTCTTT. Encoded protein: CASRAKTLNTEAFF. V usage is TRBV6-5 and J usage is TRBJ1-1; D not certain. Germline V gene data show CDR1 as MNHEY and CDR2 as SVGAGI. The CDR3 spans 14 residues. V lost 6 bases, J lost 0 bases, and 11 bases lay in between.

J is TRBJ2-5 and V is TRBV7-9; the D gene is possibly TRBD2 (7 bases). CDR1 is SEHNR, CDR2 FQNEAQ, per germline (reference sequence). The germline V and J ends were trimmed by 5 bases and 1 base, with 17 bases remaining between them. The CDR3 sequence is 16 residues long. The CDR3 DNA reads as TGTGCCAGCAGCCTGATGGGGCGGGGGCCCCAAGAGACCCAGTACTTC. Amino acids: CASSLMGRGPQETQYF.

Notes on this clone: This CDR3 is also generated by other DNA sequences in the sample. V usage is TRBV19 and J usage is TRBJ1-5, with 8 bases fitting TRBD1. Unmatched junction bases numbered 0, after V lost 4 bases and J lost 4 bases. This CDR3 has 13 amino acids. Germline CDR1 and CDR2: LNHDA and SQIVND (reference sequence). In DNA form, the CDR3 reads TGTGCCAGTAGTAGGGACAGGAATCAGCCCCAGCATTTT. Protein sequence: CASSRDRNQPQHF. Variable domain in full (rest from reference TRBV19 and TRBJ1-5): DGGITQSPKYLFRKEGQNVTLSCEQNLNHDAMYWYRQDPGQGLRLIYYSQIVNDFQKGDIAEGYSVSREKKESFPLTVTSAQKNPTAFYLCASSRDRNQPQHFGDGTRLSIL.

The V gene is TRBV7-3, the J gene TRBJ1-1; the D is unclear. There are 13 residues in the CDR3. V was trimmed by 3 bases and J by 5 bases, leaving 10 bases between them. Germline assignment: CDR1 SGHTA and CDR2 FQGTGA. In DNA, the CDR3 is TGTGCCAGCAGCTTGGGAGGATTTACTGAAGCTTTCTTT. Protein: CASSLGGFTEAFF.

The rearrangement uses TRBV24-1 and TRBJ2-3, with TRBD2 matching over 8 bases. This CDR3 is built from 17 residues. Trimming cost V 4 bases and J 2 bases; bases outside gene matches: 10. CDR1 and CDR2 (germline): KGHDR, SFDVKD. The CDR3 sequence: CATSDNQLAEATDTQYF. CDR3 sequence (DNA): TGTGCCACCAGTGACAACCAACTAGCGGAGGCCACAGATACGCAGTATTTT.

The rearrangement joins TRBV11-1 to TRBJ2-5; TRBD2 matches 7 bases. V shed 2 bases and J 3 bases; nucleotides not matched to a gene: 9. This CDR3 is 16 amino acids long. CDR1 and CDR2 (germline): SGHAT, FQDESV (reference sequence). CDR3 coding DNA: TGTGCCAGCAGCTTACTCCTCTGGGGAGGGAAAGAGACCCAGTACTTC. Translated, it gives CASSLLLWGGKETQYF.

The V gene is TRBV5-8, the J gene TRBJ2-1; 7 nucleotides align to TRBD2. There are 18 residues in the CDR3. Germline assignment: CDR1 SGHTS and CDR2 YDEGEE. V gave up 9 bases and J gave up 0 bases; unmatched junction bases: 18. The CDR3 region is CATRRGSISLSSYNEQFF. The CDR3 coding sequence is TGTGCCACTCGTCGCGGGAGTATCTCCTTGAGCTCCTACAATGAGCAGTTCTTC.

V gene TRBV28 combines with J gene TRBJ2-1, with D perhaps matching TRBD2 (5 bases). Germline-derived CDR1 and CDR2 are MDHEN and SYDVKM. Trimming removed 6 bases from V and 5 bases from J, with 20 bases in between. This CDR3 spans 16 amino acids. The CDR3 DNA is TGTGCCAGCAGATCTGTTCGGGGTAAGGATAACAATGAGCAGTTCTTC. It encodes CASRSVRGKDNNEQFF.

The chain recombines TRBV19 with TRBJ1-5, with D possibly matching TRBD1 (5 bases). Germline CDR1 and CDR2: LNHDA and SQIVND (reference sequence). The V and J ends lost 2 bases and 0 bases respectively, with 5 bases between them. The length of the CDR3 is 14 residues. The CDR3 region is CASSIQGSNQPQHF. The CDR3 DNA reads TGTGCCAGTAGTATACAGGGTAGCAATCAGCCCCAGCATTTT.

The chain recombines TRBV12-5 with TRBJ1-2; D is ambiguous. Deletions cut 6 bases from V and 5 bases from J, with 10 bases between. The CDR3 is made up of 12 amino acids. Germline assignment: CDR1 LGHNT and CDR2 FRNRAP. The CDR3 DNA sequence: TGTGCTAGTGGCCTCTCCAGGTATGGCTACACCTTC. Translating it yields CASGLSRYGYTF.

On this clone: The sample contains more than one DNA sequence encoding this CDR3. V gene TRBV19 combines with J gene TRBJ1-1; TRBD1 matches at 7 bases. This CDR3 is 13 amino acids long. The J segment lost 1 base and the V segment lost 6 bases, leaving 2 bases of the junction unmatched. The V gene's germline CDR1 is LNHDA and CDR2 SQIVND (reference sequence). CDR3 protein: CASRGQQNTEAFF. The DNA for the CDR3 is TGTGCCAGTAGGGGACAGCAGAACACTGAAGCTTTCTTT.

The chain couples TRBV2 to TRBJ2-2; TRBD2 matches at 10 bases. CDR3 size: 15 residues. V trimming: 4 bases; J trimming: 5 bases; junction bases outside the gene matches: 4. Germline CDR1 reads SNHLY; CDR2 reads FYNNEI. For the CDR3, the DNA is TGTGCCAGCAGTGGACTAGCGGGCTTTACCGGGGAGCTGTTTTTT. This gives the protein CASSGLAGFTGELFF.

About this clone itself: The junction does not match germline at one end; this may be a read error. This chain joins TRBV5-6 and TRBJ2-7; TRBD1 might be the D (6 bases). The CDR3 has 12 amino acids. CDR1 SGHDT and CDR2 YYEEEE come from the germline V gene. The CDR3 loop reads CASSLVQGKHVF. CDR3 DNA sequence: TGTGCCAGCAGCTTGGTTCAGGGGAAACACGTCTTC.

As for this clone: At one of its ends the junction is not consistent with the germline gene, which may arise from a read error. The chain employs TRBV7-7 and TRBJ2-3; 11 positions match TRBD2. The CDR3 is 19 amino acids. Germline lookup yields CDR1 SSHAT and CDR2 FNYEAQ (reference sequence). Here the CDR3 DNA reads TGTGCTAGCAGCGCCCCTTGGGCTAGCGGGAGGAATGGCGCAGATACGCAGTATTTT. Its protein product is CASSAPWASGRNGADTQYF.

The chain is built from TRBV10-3 and TRBJ1-4; no definite D call. Deletions cut 9 bases from V and 0 bases from J, with 11 bases between. Germline lookup yields CDR1 ENHRY and CDR2 SYGVKD. CDR3 size: 14 residues. DNA for the CDR3: TGTGCCATTAGCCCGGGTCCAACTAATGAAAAACTGTTTTTT. Protein sequence: CAISPGPTNEKLFF.

The chain carries TRBV27 and TRBJ2-5; D might be TRBD1 (6 bases). Germline values: CDR1 MNHEY, CDR2 SMNVEV (reference sequence). This CDR3 contains 14 residues. V was pared by 2 bases and J by 5 bases, with 12 bases between. DNA for the CDR3: TGTGCCAGCAGTTTAGACAGGATTGGGGAGACCCAGTACTTC. As protein: CASSLDRIGETQYF.

The J gene is TRBJ1-1, the V gene TRBV29-1; D uncertain. The ends were cut back, 7 bases at V and 0 bases at J, with 12 bases in the middle. This CDR3 has 13 residues. Germline V gives CDR1 SQVTM, CDR2 ANQGSEA. The CDR3 region has the DNA TGCAGCGGGTCTGAGGGAATGAACACTGAAGCTTTCTTT. Protein sequence: CSGSEGMNTEAFF.

V is TRBV6-1 and J is TRBJ2-2, with a possible D match to TRBD1 (6 bases). Looked up from germline, CDR1 is MNHNS and CDR2 is SASEGT. V shed 2 bases and J shed 7 bases, with 14 bases lying between them. CDR3 length: 15 amino acids. CDR3 amino acids: CASSEQYRVVGELFF. The CDR3 DNA follows: TGTGCCAGCAGTGAACAATACAGGGTGGTCGGGGAGCTGTTTTTT.

The rearrangement links TRBV25-1 to TRBJ1-2; 9 bases match TRBD1. In germline, CDR1 is MGHDK, CDR2 SYGVNS. Trimming removed 2 bases from V and 6 bases from J; junction bases left unmatched: 7. The CDR3 totals 15 residues. CDR3 nucleotide sequence: TGTGCCAGCAGTGAAGCCGGGACAGGGACCGATGGCTACACCTTC. Its protein is CASSEAGTGTDGYTF.